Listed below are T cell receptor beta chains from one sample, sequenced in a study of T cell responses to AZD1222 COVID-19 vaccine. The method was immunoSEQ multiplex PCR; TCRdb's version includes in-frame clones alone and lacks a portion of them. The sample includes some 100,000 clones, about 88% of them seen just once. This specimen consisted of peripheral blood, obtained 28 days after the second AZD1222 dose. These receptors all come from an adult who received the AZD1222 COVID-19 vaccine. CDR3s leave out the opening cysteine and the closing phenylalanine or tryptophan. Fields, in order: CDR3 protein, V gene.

ASRGGQPQH	TRBV19
ATSRVGQGYSNQPQH	TRBV15
AWSVLLRETQY	TRBV30
ASSLADRGDYGYT	TRBV11-3
ASSPTTAVYEQY	TRBV7-8
ASSLGQGGNGYT	TRBV5-1
ASSLDREYNEQF	TRBV13
ASSMTGSTPEQY	TRBV5-1
ASSGTSIRVAHEQY	TRBV6-1
ASSRGGLAGGGVETQY	TRBV9
ASSLAVGRGQYNEQF	TRBV7-2
ASSVGQGASSDTQY	TRBV9
ASSLDLVTEAF	TRBV5-1
AWSVELAGNTGELF	TRBV30
AISEAILTYEQY	TRBV10-3
ASLADSEAF	TRBV19
ASSVVAGLAF	TRBV9
ASSYQAGGFSYEQY	TRBV6-2/TRBV6-3
ASSLGSQGVSGNTIY	TRBV5-1
ASSPPSGLALNEQF	TRBV7-2
ASSKTRDTEAF	TRBV27
ASSLTANTEAF	TRBV19
ASRRGQGDYGYT	TRBV5-1
ASSETTGSGEKLF	TRBV10-2
ASREGHPDLRNTIY	TRBV6-1
ASRIGGSGSSVETQY	TRBV11-2
ASSKQQGREQY	TRBV19
ASSLSGSGMFHEQF	TRBV27